Sequencing of this T cell receptor beta chain was carried out in a study of shared clonotypes between healthy human individuals. CDR1 and CDR2 from the germline V gene are MDHEN and SYDVKM. V lost 5 bases, J lost 11 bases, and 11 bases stayed unmatched. This CDR3 is built from 14 residues. Positively selected for CCR7, the CD45RO-negative cells used as naive CD8 cells excluded terminally differentiated effector memory CD45RA+ cells. Generated by immunoSEQ multiplex PCR, the TCRdb table keeps only in-frame clones and is missing some. This table holds hundreds of thousands of clones, about 95% found once.

The specimen was naive CD8+ T cells sorted from blood. This receptor was identified in a woman in her 30s in good health. V usage is TRBV28 and J usage is TRBJ1-4; 7 positions agree with TRBD1. DNA for the CDR3: TGTGCCAGCAGTCCTACGCGGACAGGTGGCAAACTGTTTTTT. It is translated as CASSPTRTGGKLFF.